A selection of T cell receptor beta chains follows, all from one sample in a study of graft-versus-host responses after intestinal transplantation. Here immunoSEQ multiplex PCR was the method, and the copy in TCRdb shows in-frame clones only, minus some. The data contain thousands of clones, over 55% of them singletons. Sequenced here: ileum tissue, sampled roughly 240 days after intestinal transplantation. These receptor sequences come from a human patient who received an intestinal transplant, so some T cells may come from the graft donor. Both conserved end residues are part of each CDR3. The order of the fields is clone size, V gene, D gene, J gene, CDR3 protein, CDR3 DNA. The D gene is left open where the match is weak. The size field is filled for only some rows; it gives once, few, many or a size class.

abundance: few; v_gene: TRBV27; d_gene: -; j_gene: TRBJ2-5; CDR3aa: CASSATGLGKGTQYF; CDR3nt: TGTGCCAGCAGTGCGACGGGACTCGGGAAAGGGACCCAGTACTTC
abundance: few; v_gene: TRBV5-1; d_gene: -; j_gene: TRBJ1-1; CDR3aa: CASSQGLKTEAFF; CDR3nt: TGCGCCAGCAGCCAGGGACTGAAGACTGAAGCTTTCTTT
abundance: medium-sized; v_gene: TRBV5-5; d_gene: -; j_gene: TRBJ2-1; CDR3aa: CASSLPPAHSYNEQFF; CDR3nt: TGTGCCAGCAGCTTGCCTCCAGCCCACTCCTACAATGAGCAGTTCTTC
abundance: -; v_gene: TRBV4-2; d_gene: -; j_gene: TRBJ1-1; CDR3aa: CASSQVAMNTEAFF; CDR3nt: TGTGCCAGCAGCCAAGTAGCCATGAACACTGAAGCTTTCTTT
abundance: few; v_gene: TRBV30; d_gene: TRBD2; j_gene: TRBJ2-6; CDR3aa: CAWEAGGRSGANVLTF; CDR3nt: TGTGCCTGGGAAGCGGGGGGGCGTTCTGGGGCCAACGTCCTGACTTTC
abundance: -; v_gene: TRBV4-1; d_gene: TRBD1; j_gene: TRBJ2-1; CDR3aa: CASSPYASGTAYNEQFF; CDR3nt: TGCGCCAGCAGCCCGTACGCCTCCGGGACAGCCTACAATGAGCAGTTCTTC
abundance: few; v_gene: TRBV25-1; d_gene: -; j_gene: TRBJ1-1; CDR3aa: CASSEALMNTEAFF; CDR3nt: TGTGCCAGCAGTGAAGCCCTGATGAACACTGAAGCTTTCTTT
abundance: medium-sized; v_gene: TRBV28; d_gene: -; j_gene: TRBJ1-4; CDR3aa: CASSRDKGPNEKLFF; CDR3nt: TGTGCCAGCAGTCGGGACAAGGGGCCTAATGAAAAACTGTTTTTT
abundance: large; v_gene: TRBV6-6; d_gene: -; j_gene: TRBJ1-6; CDR3aa: CASSYRSPLHF; CDR3nt: TGTGCCAGCAGTTATAGATCACCCCTCCACTTT
abundance: -; v_gene: TRBV5-1; d_gene: -; j_gene: TRBJ2-3; CDR3aa: CASSLGASTDTQYF; CDR3nt: TGCGCCAGCAGCTTGGGGGCGAGCACAGATACGCAGTATTTT
abundance: -; v_gene: TRBV6-5; d_gene: -; j_gene: TRBJ1-1; CDR3aa: CASSYEGRVEAFF; CDR3nt: TGTGCCAGCAGTTACGAGGGGCGGGTTGAAGCTTTCTTT
abundance: once; v_gene: TRBV19; d_gene: TRBD2; j_gene: TRBJ2-1; CDR3aa: CASTRLAGANEQFF; CDR3nt: TGTGCCAGTACCAGACTAGCCGGGGCGAATGAGCAGTTCTTC
abundance: -; v_gene: TRBV27; d_gene: -; j_gene: TRBJ1-2; CDR3aa: CASSSGPSLTMGYTF; CDR3nt: TGTGCCAGCAGTTCGGGACCTTCCCTAACTATGGGCTACACCTTC
abundance: -; v_gene: TRBV27; d_gene: -; j_gene: TRBJ2-1; CDR3aa: CASRASYNEQFF; CDR3nt: TGTGCCAGCAGGGCAAGCTACAATGAGCAGTTCTTC
abundance: -; v_gene: TRBV5-1; d_gene: TRBD1; j_gene: TRBJ2-5; CDR3aa: CASSLLGQGTGETQYF; CDR3nt: TGCGCCAGCAGCTTACTGGGACAGGGGACCGGGGAGACCCAGTACTTC
abundance: -; v_gene: TRBV5-4; d_gene: -; j_gene: TRBJ1-1; CDR3aa: CASSLMGTPAFF; CDR3nt: TGTGCCAGCAGCTTGATGGGCACGCCAGCTTTCTTT
abundance: -; v_gene: TRBV7-2; d_gene: TRBD2; j_gene: TRBJ2-3; CDR3aa: CASSLELGLAIPDTQYF; CDR3nt: TGTGCCAGCAGCTTAGAATTAGGACTAGCAATTCCAGATACGCAGTATTTT
abundance: -; v_gene: TRBV7-8; d_gene: TRBD2; j_gene: TRBJ2-3; CDR3aa: CASSTRSRPRAGDGTDTQYF; CDR3nt: TGTGCCAGCAGCACCAGATCGAGGCCACGAGCGGGGGACGGGACAGATACGCAGTATTTT
abundance: few; v_gene: TRBV5-1; d_gene: -; j_gene: TRBJ2-5; CDR3aa: CASSLSAANQETQYF; CDR3nt: TGCGCCAGCAGCTTGTCAGCGGCGAACCAAGAGACCCAGTACTTC
abundance: few; v_gene: TRBV27; d_gene: TRBD2; j_gene: TRBJ2-5; CDR3aa: CASSLKSGLAFHF; CDR3nt: TGTGCCAGCAGTTTAAAATCGGGACTAGCGTTCCACTTC
abundance: -; v_gene: TRBV28; d_gene: TRBD1; j_gene: TRBJ1-2; CDR3aa: CASSFQGDNYGYTF; CDR3nt: TGTGCCAGCAGTTTTCAGGGGGATAACTATGGCTACACCTTC
abundance: -; v_gene: TRBV6-5; d_gene: -; j_gene: TRBJ1-5; CDR3aa: CASSYSTPQFNQPQHF; CDR3nt: TGTGCCAGCAGTTACTCGACCCCACAGTTCAATCAGCCCCAGCATTTT
abundance: -; v_gene: TRBV27; d_gene: TRBD1; j_gene: TRBJ1-1; CDR3aa: CASSLRNIRGRPGAFF; CDR3nt: TGTGCCAGCAGTTTACGAAACATAAGGGGGCGCCCGGGGGCTTTCTTT
abundance: -; v_gene: TRBV5-8; d_gene: -; j_gene: TRBJ1-1; CDR3aa: CASSFGLVGNTEAFF; CDR3nt: TGTGCCAGCAGCTTTGGCCTTGTGGGTAACACTGAAGCTTTCTTT
abundance: -; v_gene: TRBV7-2; d_gene: TRBD2; j_gene: TRBJ2-7; CDR3aa: CASSPYRLAGAFTYEQYF; CDR3nt: TGTGCCAGCAGCCCTTACCGACTAGCGGGGGCCTTTACCTACGAGCAGTACTTC
abundance: -; v_gene: TRBV4-2; d_gene: TRBD2; j_gene: TRBJ2-5; CDR3aa: CASSPVAGAQETQYF; CDR3nt: TGTGCCAGCAGCCCCGTAGCGGGGGCCCAAGAGACCCAGTACTTC
abundance: once; v_gene: TRBV4-1; d_gene: TRBD2; j_gene: TRBJ2-2; CDR3aa: CASSQEYGGTSTGELFF; CDR3nt: TGCGCCAGCAGCCAAGAATACGGGGGGACGAGCACCGGGGAGCTGTTTTTT
abundance: -; v_gene: TRBV29-1; d_gene: -; j_gene: TRBJ2-1; CDR3aa: CSLRWYNEQFF; CDR3nt: TGCAGTCTACGGTGGTACAATGAGCAGTTCTTC
abundance: -; v_gene: TRBV2; d_gene: -; j_gene: TRBJ2-3; CDR3aa: CASRPGANPSTDTQYF; CDR3nt: TGTGCCAGCAGGCCCGGGGCGAACCCTAGCACAGATACGCAGTATTTT
abundance: -; v_gene: TRBV4-1; d_gene: -; j_gene: TRBJ2-2; CDR3aa: CASSQDPGRTTWGELFF; CDR3nt: TGCGCCAGCAGCCAAGATCCCGGGCGCACGACTTGGGGGGAGCTGTTTTTT
abundance: -; v_gene: TRBV5-4; d_gene: -; j_gene: TRBJ1-6; CDR3aa: CASSPFDRGDHSPLHF; CDR3nt: TGTGCCAGCAGCCCGTTTGACAGAGGGGATCATTCACCCCTCCACTTT
abundance: -; v_gene: TRBV5-1; d_gene: -; j_gene: TRBJ1-1; CDR3aa: CASSRVENEAFF; CDR3nt: TGCGCCAGCAGCCGGGTTGAGAATGAAGCTTTCTTT
abundance: -; v_gene: TRBV6-5; d_gene: -; j_gene: TRBJ1-1; CDR3aa: CAEGGVGTEAFF; CDR3nt: TGTGCGGAGGGGGGGGTTGGCACTGAAGCTTTCTTT
abundance: -; v_gene: TRBV5-1; d_gene: TRBD1; j_gene: TRBJ2-5; CDR3aa: CASSGTGQETQYF; CDR3nt: TGCGCCAGCAGCGGGACAGGGCAGGAGACCCAGTACTTC
abundance: -; v_gene: TRBV11-3; d_gene: TRBD1; j_gene: TRBJ2-5; CDR3aa: CASSTGAGGFETQYF; CDR3nt: TGTGCCAGCAGCACAGGGGCAGGGGGCTTTGAGACCCAGTACTTC
abundance: -; v_gene: TRBV15; d_gene: -; j_gene: TRBJ2-1; CDR3aa: CATSRDLADNEQFF; CDR3nt: TGTGCCACCAGCAGAGATCTAGCAGACAATGAGCAGTTCTTC
abundance: few; v_gene: TRBV7-9; d_gene: -; j_gene: TRBJ1-4; CDR3aa: CASSSGLTNEKLFF; CDR3nt: TGTGCCAGCAGCTCAGGGTTGACTAATGAAAAACTGTTTTTT
abundance: -; v_gene: TRBV7-2; d_gene: -; j_gene: TRBJ1-5; CDR3aa: CASSLGWVQPQHF; CDR3nt: TGTGCCAGCAGCTTAGGTTGGGTTCAGCCCCAGCATTTT
abundance: -; v_gene: TRBV15; d_gene: -; j_gene: TRBJ2-5; CDR3aa: CATRSRGEETQYF; CDR3nt: TGTGCCACCCGAAGCAGGGGGGAAGAGACCCAGTACTTC
abundance: -; v_gene: TRBV11-2; d_gene: TRBD1; j_gene: TRBJ1-5; CDR3aa: CASSLGQGEYSNQPQHF; CDR3nt: TGTGCCAGCAGCCTCGGACAGGGGGAATATAGCAATCAGCCCCAGCATTTT
abundance: few; v_gene: TRBV5-1; d_gene: -; j_gene: TRBJ2-3; CDR3aa: CASSPEGRSTDTQYF; CDR3nt: TGCGCCAGCAGCCCGGAAGGCAGGAGCACAGATACGCAGTATTTT
abundance: -; v_gene: TRBV7-2; d_gene: TRBD1; j_gene: TRBJ1-2; CDR3aa: CASSRDRDSHLYTF; CDR3nt: TGTGCCAGCAGCCGTGACAGGGACTCGCACCTCTACACCTTC
abundance: -; v_gene: TRBV6-4; d_gene: -; j_gene: TRBJ2-6; CDR3aa: CASSDSGGAGANVLTF; CDR3nt: TGTGCCAGCAGTGACTCGGGGGGCGCTGGGGCCAACGTCCTGACTTTC
abundance: -; v_gene: TRBV11-2; d_gene: -; j_gene: TRBJ2-2; CDR3aa: CASSSVVTTGELFF; CDR3nt: TGTGCCAGCAGCTCCGTAGTTACCACCGGGGAGCTGTTTTTT
abundance: -; v_gene: TRBV6-6; d_gene: -; j_gene: TRBJ1-5; CDR3aa: CASSYSGKLVNQPQHF; CDR3nt: TGTGCCAGCAGTTACTCAGGGAAATTGGTCAATCAGCCCCAGCATTTT
abundance: medium-sized; v_gene: TRBV6-1; d_gene: TRBD2; j_gene: TRBJ2-1; CDR3aa: CASSDERGGFEQFF; CDR3nt: TGTGCCAGCAGTGATGAGCGGGGAGGTTTTGAGCAGTTCTTC
abundance: -; v_gene: TRBV6-6; d_gene: -; j_gene: TRBJ2-2; CDR3aa: CASSPNYAGELFF; CDR3nt: TGTGCCAGCAGCCCTAACTATGCCGGGGAGCTGTTTTTT
abundance: -; v_gene: TRBV7-6; d_gene: TRBD2; j_gene: TRBJ2-7; CDR3aa: CASSLGLAGRNEQYF; CDR3nt: TGTGCCAGCAGCTTGGGACTAGCGGGAAGGAACGAGCAGTACTTC
abundance: -; v_gene: TRBV7-9; d_gene: TRBD2; j_gene: TRBJ2-3; CDR3aa: CASSLRLAAPTDTQYF; CDR3nt: TGTGCCAGCAGCTTAAGGCTAGCGGCACCCACAGATACGCAGTATTTT
abundance: -; v_gene: TRBV10-3; d_gene: TRBD1; j_gene: TRBJ2-1; CDR3aa: CAINPGGSYNEQFF; CDR3nt: TGTGCCATCAATCCAGGGGGATCTTACAATGAGCAGTTCTTC
abundance: -; v_gene: TRBV4-2; d_gene: -; j_gene: TRBJ2-1; CDR3aa: CASSQGQTIEQFF; CDR3nt: TGTGCCAGCAGCCAGGGGCAGACTATTGAGCAGTTCTTC
abundance: -; v_gene: TRBV6-5; d_gene: TRBD1; j_gene: TRBJ2-7; CDR3aa: CASSYHSGTGGYEQYF; CDR3nt: TGTGCCAGCAGTTACCACTCGGGGACAGGGGGCTACGAGCAGTACTTC
abundance: -; v_gene: TRBV14; d_gene: -; j_gene: TRBJ1-4; CDR3aa: CASSHTAGGSEKLFF; CDR3nt: TGTGCCAGCAGCCATACGGCGGGGGGGAGTGAAAAACTGTTTTTT
abundance: -; v_gene: TRBV4-1; d_gene: TRBD1; j_gene: TRBJ1-2; CDR3aa: CASSQDPRQGGYGYTF; CDR3nt: TGCGCCAGCAGCCAAGATCCCCGACAGGGTGGCTATGGCTACACCTTC